This T cell receptor (beta chain) was sequenced in a study of shared clonotypes between healthy human individuals. CD8 cells classed as naive were CD45RO-negative and positively selected for CCR7, excluding terminally differentiated effector memory CD45RA+ cells. TCRdb keeps only in-frame clones here, not all; method: immunoSEQ multiplex PCR. Of about 2 million clones listed, about 94% were seen once; the top ten hold under 1.5%. Study results and limitations: Memory subsets generally showed smaller estimated richness than naive subsets did.

Comments on this clone: Antigen specificity is unknown. Other DNA sequences in the same sample also yield this CDR3.

This clonotype was sampled from a man younger than 35 in good health. Sequenced: naive CD8+ T cells sorted from blood.

CDR3 residues: CASSLGLAGVTYEQYF. CDR3 sequence (DNA): TGTGCCAGCAGCTTGGGACTAGCGGGAGTGACCTACGAGCAGTACTTC. J is TRBJ2-7 and V is TRBV7-8, with 14 nucleotides matching TRBD2. Germline lookup yields CDR1 SGHVS and CDR2 FQNEAQ. This CDR3 has 16 residues. The J segment lost 2 bases and the V segment lost 3 bases, leaving 3 bases of the junction unmatched.